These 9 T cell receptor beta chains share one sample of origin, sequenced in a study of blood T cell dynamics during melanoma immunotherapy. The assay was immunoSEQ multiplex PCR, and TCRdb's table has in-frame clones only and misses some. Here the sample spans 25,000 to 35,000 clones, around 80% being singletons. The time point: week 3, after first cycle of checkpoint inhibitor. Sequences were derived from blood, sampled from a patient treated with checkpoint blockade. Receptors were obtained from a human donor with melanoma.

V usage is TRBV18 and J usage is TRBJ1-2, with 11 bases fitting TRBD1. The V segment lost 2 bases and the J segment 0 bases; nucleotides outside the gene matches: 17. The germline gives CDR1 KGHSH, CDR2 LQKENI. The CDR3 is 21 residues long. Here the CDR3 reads CASSPFLRDRGFNEANYGYTF. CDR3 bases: TGTGCCAGCTCACCATTCCTCCGGGACAGGGGGTTTAACGAAGCTAACTATGGCTACACCTTC.

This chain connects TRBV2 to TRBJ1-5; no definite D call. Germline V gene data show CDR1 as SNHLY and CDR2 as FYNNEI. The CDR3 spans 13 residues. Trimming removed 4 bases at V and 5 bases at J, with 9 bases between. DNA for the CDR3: TGTGCCAGCAGTGCTGACACTGATCAGCCCCAGCATTTT. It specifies CASSADTDQPQHF.

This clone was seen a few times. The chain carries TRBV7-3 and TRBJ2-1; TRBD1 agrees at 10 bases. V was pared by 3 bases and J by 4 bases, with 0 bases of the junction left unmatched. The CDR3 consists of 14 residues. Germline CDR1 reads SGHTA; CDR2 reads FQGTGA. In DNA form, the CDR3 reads TGTGCCAGCAGCTTGGGACAGGGGTACAATGAGCAGTTCTTC. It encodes CASSLGQGYNEQFF. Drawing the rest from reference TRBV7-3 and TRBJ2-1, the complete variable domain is GAGVSQTPSNKVTEKGKYVELRCDPISGHTALYWYRQSLGQGPEFLIYFQGTGAADDSGLPNDRFFAVRPEGSVSTLKIQRTERGDSAVYLCASSLGQGYNEQFFGPGTRLTVL.

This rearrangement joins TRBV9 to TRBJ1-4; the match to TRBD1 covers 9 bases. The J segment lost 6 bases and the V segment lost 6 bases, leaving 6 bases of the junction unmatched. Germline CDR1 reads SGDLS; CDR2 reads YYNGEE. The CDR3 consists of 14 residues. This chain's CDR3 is CASNTGGADEKLFF. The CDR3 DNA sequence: TGTGCCAGCAACACAGGGGGCGCTGATGAAAAACTGTTTTTT.

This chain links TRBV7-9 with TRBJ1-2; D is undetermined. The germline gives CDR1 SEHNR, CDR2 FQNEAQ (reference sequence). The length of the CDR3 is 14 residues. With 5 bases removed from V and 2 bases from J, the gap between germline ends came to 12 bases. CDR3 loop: CASSPAGPNYGYTF. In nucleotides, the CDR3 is TGTGCCAGCAGCCCAGCCGGCCCAAACTATGGCTACACCTTC. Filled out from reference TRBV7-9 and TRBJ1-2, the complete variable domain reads DTGVSQNPRHKITKRGQNVTFRCDPISEHNRLYWYRQTLGQGPEFLTYFQNEAQLEKSRLLSDRFSAERPKGSFSTLEIQRTEQGDSAMYLCASSPAGPNYGYTFGSGTRLTVV.

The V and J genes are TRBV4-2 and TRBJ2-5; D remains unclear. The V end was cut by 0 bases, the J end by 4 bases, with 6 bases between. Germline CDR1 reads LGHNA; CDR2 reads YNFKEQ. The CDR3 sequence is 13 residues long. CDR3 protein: CASSQEGLETQYF. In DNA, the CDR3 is TGTGCCAGCAGCCAAGAAGGGTTAGAGACCCAGTACTTC.

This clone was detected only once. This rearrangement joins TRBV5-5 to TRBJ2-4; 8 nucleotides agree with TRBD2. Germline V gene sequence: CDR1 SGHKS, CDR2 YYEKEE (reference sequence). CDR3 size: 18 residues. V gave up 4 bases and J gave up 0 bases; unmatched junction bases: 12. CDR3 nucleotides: TGTGCCAGCAGCCCTGGGTTAGCGGGGCCCTTAGCCAAAAACATTCAGTACTTC. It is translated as CASSPGLAGPLAKNIQYF.

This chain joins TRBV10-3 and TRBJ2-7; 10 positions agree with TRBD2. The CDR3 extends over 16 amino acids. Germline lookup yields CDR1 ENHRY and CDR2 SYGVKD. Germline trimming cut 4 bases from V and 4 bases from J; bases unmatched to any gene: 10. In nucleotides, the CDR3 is TGTGCCATCAGTGCCAGCGGGAGGGGGACGAATTACGAGCAGTACTTC. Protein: CAISASGRGTNYEQYF.

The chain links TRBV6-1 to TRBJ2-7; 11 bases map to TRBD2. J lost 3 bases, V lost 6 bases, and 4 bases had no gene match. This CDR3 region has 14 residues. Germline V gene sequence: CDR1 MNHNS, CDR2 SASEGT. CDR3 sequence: CASSLAGGLYEQYF. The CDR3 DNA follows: TGTGCCAGCAGCCTAGCGGGGGGACTCTACGAGCAGTACTTC.